The 23 T cell receptor beta chains given below trace back to one sample, sequenced in a study of control samples from healthy donors and cancer patients. Assay used: immunoSEQ multiplex PCR; TCRdb lists only in-frame clones, some missing. The data contain about 130,000 clones, about 93% of them singletons. Sequencing was carried out using PBMCs. All receptors derive from a man aged 50 or older with head and neck cancer.

This sequence joins TRBV4-2 and TRBJ2-7; the D gene is possibly TRBD1 (6 bases). The CDR3 extends over 15 amino acids. In germline, CDR1 is LGHNA, CDR2 YNFKEQ. V dropped 3 bases and J dropped 0 bases, with 12 bases sitting between them. The CDR3 sequence: CASSHTDSRSYEQYF. The CDR3 DNA reads as TGTGCCAGCAGCCATACGGACAGTCGCTCCTACGAGCAGTACTTC.

The V and J genes are TRBV4-1 and TRBJ1-4, with a weak D call TRBD1 (5 bases). Trimming left V 1 base short and J 4 bases short, with 13 bases between. From germline, CDR1 is MGHRA and CDR2 YSYEKL. This CDR3 is 16 amino acids long. CDR3 sequence (DNA): TGCGCCAGCAGCCAAGCTCGAGACAGCCTTAATGAAAAACTGTTTTTT. Translation gives CASSQARDSLNEKLFF.

Only a few counts were recorded for this clone. The gene calls are TRBV19 and TRBJ2-7; 9 nucleotides align to TRBD1. The J segment lost 0 bases and the V segment lost 6 bases, leaving 12 bases of the junction unmatched. The CDR3 runs 17 residues. Per germline, CDR1 LNHDA and CDR2 SQIVND (reference sequence). The CDR3 here is CASRDRGETAFSYEQYF. CDR3 bases: TGTGCCAGTAGGGACAGGGGTGAAACTGCATTCTCCTACGAGCAGTACTTC.

V is TRBV2 and J is TRBJ2-3; TRBD2 matches at 7 bases. With V trimmed by 5 bases and J by 3 bases, 8 bases remained unmatched. From germline, CDR1 is SNHLY and CDR2 FYNNEI. CDR3 size: 15 residues. For the CDR3, the DNA is TGTGCCAGCAGTCGACTAGCCTTCGGTACAGATACGCAGTATTTT. Amino acid sequence: CASSRLAFGTDTQYF. Supplemented by reference TRBV2 and TRBJ2-3, the full variable domain reads EPEVTQTPSHQVTQMGQEVILRCVPISNHLYFYWYRQILGQKVEFLVSFYNNEISEKSEIFDDQFSVERPDGSNFTLKIRSTKLEDSAMYFCASSRLAFGTDTQYFGPGTRLTVL.

The rearrangement uses TRBV5-1 and TRBJ1-3, with TRBD1 matching over 7 bases. This CDR3 comprises 14 residues. V lost 3 bases to trimming and J lost 4 bases; unmatched junction nucleotides: 4. Germline-derived CDR1 and CDR2 are SGHRS and YFSETQ. CDR3 sequence: CASSSQGDGNTIYF. The CDR3 nucleotides are TGCGCCAGCAGCTCTCAGGGGGACGGAAACACCATATATTTT.

The rearrangement links TRBV24-1 to TRBJ1-1; TRBD1 might be the D (6 bases). The CDR3 sequence is 14 residues long. Trimming stripped 4 bases from V and 6 bases from J, with 14 bases between. Germline V CDR1 and CDR2: KGHDR, SFDVKD. The CDR3 coding sequence is TGTGCCACCAGTGAGAAAGGGGGTAGCTCTGAAGCTTTCTTT. This encodes CATSEKGGSSEAFF.

The chain uses TRBV6-4 and TRBJ1-1; TRBD1 agrees at 7 bases. The CDR3 spans 14 residues. The germline V gene has CDR1 MRHNA and CDR2 SNTAGT. V was pared by 6 bases and J by 7 bases, with 11 bases of the junction left unmatched. CDR3 nucleotides: TGTGCCAGCAGACAGGGGATATCCGGAGGTGAAGCTTTCTTT. This sequence encodes CASRQGISGGEAFF.

The CDR3 loop is CASSSWDYGTYEQYF. The DNA for the CDR3 is TGTGCCAGCAGTTCCTGGGACTACGGGACCTACGAGCAGTACTTC. The chain employs TRBV6-2 or TRBV6-3 and TRBJ2-7; 7 bases map to TRBD2. After removal of 4 bases from V and 2 bases from J, the junction contained 8 bases not matched to a gene. The germline V gene has CDR1 MNHEY and CDR2 SVGEGT. CDR3 length: 15 residues.

The chain joins TRBV12-5 to TRBJ2-7, with D hard to call. Trimming took off 2 bases at V and 2 bases at J, with 7 bases between the two ends. This CDR3 contains 13 residues. Germline lookup yields CDR1 LGHNT and CDR2 FRNRAP. CDR3 amino acids: CASGLRVPYEQYF. The CDR3 DNA sequence: TGTGCTAGTGGTTTGCGGGTCCCCTACGAGCAGTACTTC.

The rearrangement links TRBV6-6 to TRBJ2-7; TRBD2 matches at 8 bases. This CDR3 is 14 amino acids long. With V trimmed by 5 bases and J by 6 bases, 9 bases remained unmatched. Germline V gene sequence: CDR1 MNHNY, CDR2 SVGAGI (reference sequence). In DNA, the CDR3 is TGTGCCAGCAGTGCTTCGGGGGGGCCGGCCGAGCAGTACTTC. This translates into CASSASGGPAEQYF.

V is TRBV30 and J is TRBJ2-1; TRBD2 agrees at 9 bases. Germline V gene data show CDR1 as GTSNPN and CDR2 as SVGIG (reference sequence). With V trimmed by 3 bases and J by 0 bases, 18 bases remained unmatched. There are 20 residues in the CDR3. In nucleotides, the CDR3 is TGTGCCTGGAGCCCGTTAATTAGCGGGGGACGAAGGAGCTCCTACAATGAGCAGTTCTTC. Amino acid sequence: CAWSPLISGGRRSSYNEQFF.

V and J are TRBV4-3 and TRBJ1-1; D is uncertain. V shed 0 bases and J shed 0 bases, with 8 bases lying between them. The germline CDR1 and CDR2 sequences are LGHNA and YSLEER. The CDR3 length is 15 residues. CDR3 coding DNA: TGCGCCAGCAGCCAAGAGAGGGATCTGAACACTGAAGCTTTCTTT. Its translation is CASSQERDLNTEAFF.

The chain uses TRBV18 and TRBJ2-1; 10 bases map to TRBD2. CDR1 KGHSH and CDR2 LQKENI come from the germline V gene. V gave up 4 bases and J gave up 2 bases; unmatched junction bases: 11. The CDR3 is 18 amino acids. CDR3 in DNA: TGTGCCAGCTCACGGCTATCTAGCGGGGGCTTAGCCTACAATGAGCAGTTCTTC. Translation: CASSRLSSGGLAYNEQFF.

V gene TRBV30 combines with J gene TRBJ1-6; 7 bases are a match to TRBD1. V shed 1 base, J shed 4 bases, and the junction held 1 base outside the gene matches. Per the germline V gene, CDR1 is GTSNPN and CDR2 is SVGIG (reference sequence). This CDR3 is built from 14 residues. The CDR3 spells CAWSEQGYNSPLHF. DNA for the CDR3: TGTGCCTGGAGTGAACAGGGGTATAATTCACCCCTCCACTTT.

The V and J genes are TRBV6-2 or TRBV6-3 and TRBJ2-2; 10 bases map to TRBD2. Germline lookup yields CDR1 MNHEY and CDR2 SVGEGT. This CDR3 is 15 amino acids long. V trimming: 5 bases; J trimming: 6 bases; junction bases outside the gene matches: 6. The CDR3: CASSSGGAGPGELFF. The CDR3 DNA is TGTGCCAGCAGTAGCGGGGGGGCTGGTCCCGGGGAGCTGTTTTTT.

J is TRBJ2-2 and V is TRBV3-1 (or the pseudogene TRBV3-2), with unresolved D. The germline V gene encodes CDR1 LGHDT and CDR2 YNNKEL (reference sequence). V lost 3 bases and J 4 bases, leaving 0 bases between the germline ends. The CDR3 has 11 amino acids. This chain's CDR3 is CASSHTGELFF. The DNA for the CDR3 is TGTGCCAGCAGCCACACCGGGGAGCTGTTTTTT.

J is TRBJ2-5 and V is TRBV7-6; D gene uncertain. The CDR3 loop spans 15 amino acids. The ends were cut back, 1 base at V and 2 bases at J, with 11 bases in the middle. Germline loops: CDR1 SGHVS, CDR2 FNYEAQ. CDR3 DNA: TGTGCCAGCAGCTTAGTCAAGTGGGGTCAAGAGACCCAGTACTTC. Translation: CASSLVKWGQETQYF.

This chain connects TRBV5-1 to TRBJ1-4; D not certain. Deletions cut 2 bases from V and 0 bases from J, with 8 bases between. The CDR3 extends over 15 amino acids. The germline gives CDR1 SGHRS, CDR2 YFSETQ. The CDR3 DNA sequence: TGCGCCAGCAGCTTACGCGGTGCAACTAATGAAAAACTGTTTTTT. Protein: CASSLRGATNEKLFF.

This clone was observed a handful of times. The chain is built from TRBV10-3 and TRBJ2-7, with a weak D call TRBD1 (5 bases). The CDR3 spans 11 residues. The V and J ends lost 6 bases and 3 bases respectively, with 6 bases between them. Germline V gene lookup returns CDR1 ENHRY and CDR2 SYGVKD. DNA of the CDR3: TGTGCCATCAGGGACAACTACGAGCAGTACTTC. Encoded protein: CAIRDNYEQYF.

The chain joins TRBV9 to TRBJ1-5, with D perhaps matching TRBD1 (5 bases). V was pared by 7 bases and J by 0 bases, with 11 bases between. The CDR3 spans 14 residues. The germline CDR1 and CDR2 sequences are SGDLS and YYNGEE. The CDR3 reads CASSAGFSNQPQHF. DNA of the CDR3: TGTGCCAGCTCGGCAGGGTTTAGCAATCAGCCCCAGCATTTT. The full variable domain, its missing parts supplied by reference TRBV9 and TRBJ1-5, is DSGVTQTPKHLITATGQRVTLRCSPRSGDLSVYWYQQSLDQGLQFLIQYYNGEERAKGNILERFSAQQFPDLHSELNLSSLELGDSALYFCASSAGFSNQPQHFGDGTRLSIL.

This chain connects TRBV18 to TRBJ1-1; no definite D call. This CDR3 is built from 17 residues. V lost 2 bases to trimming and J lost 1 base, with 17 bases between them. Germline V gene sequence: CDR1 KGHSH, CDR2 LQKENI. The CDR3 loop is CASSPGALGGPNTEAFF. The DNA for the CDR3 is TGTGCCAGCTCACCAGGAGCTTTGGGAGGCCCGAACACTGAAGCTTTCTTT.

V gene TRBV3-1 (or the pseudogene TRBV3-2) combines with J gene TRBJ1-2, with 11 bases matching TRBD1. This CDR3 spans 14 amino acids. J gave up 7 bases and V 3 bases, and 4 bases lay outside the gene matches. Germline CDR1 reads LGHDT; CDR2 reads YNNKEL (reference sequence). For the CDR3, the DNA is TGTGCCAGCAGCCACCGGACAGGGGGCAGTGGCTACACCTTC. Encoded protein: CASSHRTGGSGYTF.

The J gene is TRBJ1-1, the V gene TRBV6-5; possible D gene TRBD1, 5 bases. Trimming left V 0 bases short and J 6 bases short, with 14 bases between. Germline V gives CDR1 MNHEY, CDR2 SVGAGI. The CDR3 has 15 amino acids. CDR3 sequence reads: CASSYSPGNYAEAFF. In DNA form, the CDR3 reads TGTGCCAGCAGTTACTCTCCAGGGAATTACGCTGAAGCTTTCTTT.